The 7 T cell receptor beta chains in this list originate from one sample, sequenced in a study of blood T cell repertoires in COVID-19. This table comes from immunoSEQ multiplex PCR, and its TCRdb copy is limited to in-frame clones, with some not included. The repertoire holds fewer than 250,000 clones, with under 85% as singletons. Sequencing was carried out using peripheral blood. The source of these receptors is a human donor in a cohort sampled during active COVID-19.

The chain combines TRBV5-1 with TRBJ1-1; D is possibly TRBD1 (6 bases). This CDR3 has 17 amino acids. Trimming removed 3 bases at V and 0 bases at J, with 18 bases between. Germline lookup yields CDR1 SGHRS and CDR2 YFSETQ. CDR3 sequence (DNA): TGCGCCAGCAGCTCGGGCAGGGGCGCTGATTTGAACACTGAAGCTTTCTTT. Protein product: CASSSGRGADLNTEAFF.

The genes are TRBV7-3 and TRBJ2-7; perhaps TRBD1 as D (6 bases). Per the germline V gene, CDR1 is SGHTA and CDR2 is FQGTGA. This CDR3 comprises 14 residues. Deletions cut 5 bases from V and 0 bases from J, with 11 bases between. CDR3 sequence (DNA): TGTGCCAGCAGCCCGGACAGAGACTCCTACGAGCAGTACTTC. It encodes CASSPDRDSYEQYF.

Only a few counts were recorded for this clone. CDR3 amino acids: CASSQDRRGGRHEQFF. For the CDR3, the DNA is TGCGCCAGCAGCCAAGATAGGCGGGGGGGCCGTCATGAGCAGTTCTTC. The J gene is TRBJ2-1, the V gene TRBV4-1, with 9 positions matching TRBD2. Germline V CDR1 and CDR2: MGHRA, YSYEKL. CDR3 size: 16 residues. The V gene end was trimmed by 0 bases and the J gene end by 8 bases; junction bases not matched to a gene: 8.

This clone came up a few times. V usage is TRBV27 and J usage is TRBJ1-4; 9 nucleotides align to TRBD1. V was pared by 6 bases and J by 7 bases, with 6 bases of the junction left unmatched. Germline values: CDR1 MNHEY, CDR2 SMNVEV (reference sequence). CDR3 length: 14 residues. CDR3 in amino acids: CASSRQGVFEKLFF. CDR3 bases: TGTGCCAGCAGCCGACAGGGGGTTTTTGAAAAACTGTTTTTT.

The J gene is TRBJ2-7, the V gene TRBV6-5; TRBD1 matches 11 bases. V was clipped by 11 bases and J by 4 bases; unmatched bases: 7. This CDR3 is 13 amino acids long. CDR1 MNHEY and CDR2 SVGAGI come from the germline V gene. The CDR3 DNA reads as TGTGCCGTTAGGACAGGGGGCAGGTACGAGCAGTACTTC. Its protein is CAVRTGGRYEQYF.

The chain links TRBV28 to TRBJ1-1; D unclear. The CDR3 totals 13 residues. V lost 1 base to trimming and J lost 2 bases, with 5 bases between them. From germline, CDR1 is MDHEN and CDR2 SYDVKM. The DNA for the CDR3 is TGTGCCAGCAGTTTATCTCTCAACACTGAAGCTTTCTTT. The encoded protein is CASSLSLNTEAFF.

The genes are TRBV5-6 and TRBJ2-6, with a weak D call TRBD2 (6 bases). Germline V CDR1 and CDR2: SGHDT, YYEEEE. Trimming stripped 8 bases from V and 4 bases from J, with 16 bases between. The CDR3 covers 15 residues. CDR3 coding DNA: TGTGCCAGTTGTCTCGCGGGGAGCGGGGCCAACGTCCTGACTTTC. Residues: CASCLAGSGANVLTF. Combining the CDR3 with reference TRBV5-6 and TRBJ2-6 gives the whole variable domain DAGVTQSPTHLIKTRGQQVTLRCSPKSGHDTVSWYQQALGQGPQFIFQYYEEEERQRGNFPDRFSGHQFPNYSSELNVNALLLGDSALYLCASCLAGSGANVLTFGAGSRLTVL.